This T cell receptor beta chain was captured by sequencing in a study of T cell repertoires in cytomegalovirus infection. Study in general: CMV infection together with matching HLA type was indicated by public TCR beta signatures. The study, taken as a whole, reports: Identification of carriers of CMV plus the relevant HLA was achieved through cumulative public TCR beta family frequency. CMV-specific HLA-C-restricted TCR beta clonotypes dominated the ex vivo response.

As for this clonotype: Antigen specificity is unknown.

One entry per CDR3 protein results from TCRdb running MiXCR on the reads. The table records about 180,000 distinct CDR3 sequences, about a sixth of them present only once. V was pared by 3 bases and J by 7 bases, with 13 bases between. CDR1 and CDR2 from the germline V gene are MNHEY and SMNVEV (reference sequence). CDR3 length: 13 residues. The rearrangement uses TRBV27 and TRBJ2-7; a possible D gene is TRBD2 (5 bases). The sequencing input was CD8+ T cells from PBMCs. This receptor was obtained from a human donor in good health (CMV status not recorded). Some clones in this sample may be carry-over from other donors' samples. CDR3 nucleotide sequence: TGTGCCAGCAGTTTCGTAGGATCGGGAGAGCAGTACTTC. Protein product: CASSFVGSGEQYF.